This is a list of T cell receptor beta chains from one sample in a study of response to subunit inactivated influenza vaccine. Each CDR3 protein is one row after TCRdb ran MiXCR on the RT-PCR reads. The sample consists of around 470,000 distinct CDR3 sequences, more than 7% of them appearing once. Material: PBMCs from blood, obtained around 2 years after vaccination. Receptors were obtained from a man between 50 and 69 years old who received an inactivated influenza vaccine. Both conserved end residues are part of each CDR3. A D gene is named only where the DNA matches it firmly. Rows give clone size only sometimes, using once, few, many, or a class for an expanded clone.

>few|TRBJ1-1|TRBD1|TRBV10-3
TGTGCCGTACAGGGACAGGAAGGAACTGAAGCTTTCTTT
CAVQGQEGTEAFF
>many|TRBJ1-1|NA|TRBV7-6
TGTGCCAGCAGCTTAGCGTCCCAGGGTGGCACTGAAGCTTTCTTT
CASSLASQGGTEAFF
>NA|TRBJ1-1|NA|TRBV4-3
TGCGCCAGCAGCCAAGCGATCAGGGGCGCGCTGAACACTGAAGCTTTCTTT
CASSQAIRGALNTEAFF
>few|TRBJ1-2|NA|TRBV12-3/TRBV12-4
TGTGCCAGCAGTCCCCTCCCAGCTAACTATGGCTACACCTTC
CASSPLPANYGYTF
>few|TRBJ2-3|NA|TRBV7-2
TGTGCCAGCAGCTTAGATGCCTGGAACACAGATACGCAGTATTTT
CASSLDAWNTDTQYF
>few|TRBJ2-3|NA|TRBV7-9
TGTGCCAGCAGCTTCATGCGGGGACCAGATACGCAGTATTTT
CASSFMRGPDTQYF
>few|TRBJ2-1|TRBD2|TRBV15
TGTGCCACCAGCAGAGTTCCCATGGCTAGCGGGGTTTACAATGAGCAGTTCTTC
CATSRVPMASGVYNEQFF
>few|TRBJ2-3|TRBD2|TRBV5-1
TGCGCCAGCGGAGAGACTAGCGCCTTAGATACGCAGTATTTT
CASGETSALDTQYF
>many|TRBJ2-7|NA|TRBV12-3/TRBV12-4
TGTGCCAGCAGGGGTACGGTTGACAAGTCCTACGAGCAGTACTTC
CASRGTVDKSYEQYF
>NA|TRBJ2-6|NA|TRBV5-1
TGCGCCAGCAGCGCCGGTAACTCTGGGGCCAACGTCCTGACTTTC
CASSAGNSGANVLTF
>few|TRBJ1-1|TRBD1|TRBV6-1
TGTGCCAGCAGACCATCCCGGGACAGCTTTCAGAACACTGAAGCTTTCTTT
CASRPSRDSFQNTEAFF
>many|TRBJ1-5|NA|TRBV24-1
TGTGCCACCAGTGATGGAAAACGTTCCGGACATCAGCCCCAGCATTTT
CATSDGKRSGHQPQHF
>few|TRBJ2-1|NA|TRBV9
TGTGCCAGCAGCGCACCGGGTATCAATGAGCAGTTCTTC
CASSAPGINEQFF
>NA|TRBJ2-7|NA|TRBV5-5
TGTGCCAGCAGCTTGGCGCACGCTTCCTACGAGCAGTACTTC
CASSLAHASYEQYF
>few|TRBJ2-7|NA|TRBV14
TGTGCCAGCAGCCAAGGACCGGGACATTTCTACGAGCAGTACTTC
CASSQGPGHFYEQYF
>few|TRBJ2-3|NA|TRBV11-2
TGTGCCAGCAGCTTAGTTGGGAGCCCAGATACGCAGTATTTT
CASSLVGSPDTQYF
>NA|TRBJ2-4|TRBD2|TRBV27
TGTGCCAGCAGTCCTCCCTGGGCGGGAGGGTTTCTTCACATTCAGTACTTC
CASSPPWAGGFLHIQYF
>many|TRBJ2-2|NA|TRBV15
TGTGCCACCAGCAGAGTTTGGGGGCGGGGTAACACCGGGGAGCTGTTTTTT
CATSRVWGRGNTGELFF
>many|TRBJ2-3|TRBD2|TRBV7-2
TGTGCCAGCAGCTTATATAGGACTAGCGGCACAGATACGCAGTATTTT
CASSLYRTSGTDTQYF
>NA|TRBJ2-7|TRBD2|TRBV20-1
TGCAGTGCTAGAGATCTTACTAGCGGGTACTCCTACGAGCAGTACTTC
CSARDLTSGYSYEQYF
>many|TRBJ2-1|NA|TRBV11-2
TGTGCCAGCAGTTATGGACAGTTCTACTCCTACAATGAGCAGTTCTTC
CASSYGQFYSYNEQFF
>few|TRBJ2-1|NA|TRBV29-1
TGCAGCGTTGAGCCAGGACACAATGAGCAGTTCTTC
CSVEPGHNEQFF
>many|TRBJ1-5|NA|TRBV6-1
TGTGCCAGCAGGCCTGGCGGCAATAGCAATCAGCCCCAGCATTTT
CASRPGGNSNQPQHF
>few|TRBJ2-2|NA|TRBV4-1
TGCGCCAGCACCGCGTTCTCGAACACCGGGGAGCTGTTTTTT
CASTAFSNTGELFF
>few|TRBJ2-1|NA|TRBV12-3/TRBV12-4
TGTGCCAGCAGGCCCGGGGGTCCCTCCTACAATGAGCAGTTCTTC
CASRPGGPSYNEQFF
>NA|TRBJ1-1|NA|TRBV5-1
TGCGCCAGCAGATTGGACGTGAACACTGAAGCTTTCTTT
CASRLDVNTEAFF
>many|TRBJ2-7|NA|TRBV4-3
TGCGCCAGCAGCCTCTACGGGGACGAGCAGTACTTC
CASSLYGDEQYF
>many|TRBJ1-5|NA|TRBV12-3/TRBV12-4
TGTGCCAGCAGTTTAGGTCAGGGGCAGGGCAATCAGCCCCAGCATTTT
CASSLGQGQGNQPQHF
>many|TRBJ2-5|TRBD1|TRBV24-1
TGTGCCACCAGTGCTGGGACAGGGGGCAGAAAGACCCAGTACTTC
CATSAGTGGRKTQYF
>many|TRBJ2-7|TRBD2|TRBV25-1
TGTGCCAGCAGTGAATGGACTAGCGGCTACTACGAGCAGTACTTC
CASSEWTSGYYEQYF
>NA|TRBJ2-1|TRBD1|TRBV3-1
TGTGCCAGCAGCCAAGGAGGGGGACAGCTGAGCTCCTACAATGAGCAGTTCTTC
CASSQGGGQLSSYNEQFF
>NA|TRBJ2-3|NA|TRBV27
TGTGCCAGCAGTTTAGGGCCCGGCCTGGTCTCGCAGTATTTT
CASSLGPGLVSQYF
>few|TRBJ2-1|TRBD2|TRBV7-2
TGTGCCAGCAGCTCCGGGCGGCTAGCGGGAGCAGGGGAGCAGTTCTTC
CASSSGRLAGAGEQFF
>NA|TRBJ2-4|NA|TRBV6-5
TGTGCCAGCAGTACCTCGAACAGTGCCAAAAACATTCAGTACTTC
CASSTSNSAKNIQYF
>few|TRBJ2-1|NA|TRBV20-1
TGCAGTGCTAGAGGGGTTAGCGGAACAACTTACAATGAGCAGTTCTTC
CSARGVSGTTYNEQFF
>NA|TRBJ1-5|NA|TRBV6-5
TGTGCCAGCAGTTCACCCCCGGACGAATTCCATAGCAATCGGCCCCAGCATTTT
CASSSPPDEFHSNRPQHF
>few|TRBJ1-1|NA|TRBV5-1
TGCGCCAGCAGCTTGGAAAGGAGGGGGATGGGTACTGAAGCTTTCTTT
CASSLERRGMGTEAFF
>many|TRBJ1-1|NA|TRBV5-1
TGCGCCAGCAGCGCGGCGACAGCGAACACTGAAGCTTTCTTT
CASSAATANTEAFF
>few|TRBJ1-1|NA|TRBV3-1
TGTGCCAGCAGCCAAGGCCTTGTGGGCAGGGGTGAAGCTTTCTTT
CASSQGLVGRGEAFF
>few|TRBJ1-1|NA|TRBV4-3
TGCGCCAGCAGCCAAGATTGGGGATTGAAAGGGGTGAACACTGAAGCTTTCTTT
CASSQDWGLKGVNTEAFF
>NA|TRBJ2-4|NA|TRBV11-2
TGTGCCAGCAGTGGGACGAAGATTCAGTACTTC
CASSGTKIQYF
>many|TRBJ1-5|NA|TRBV12-3/TRBV12-4
TGTGCCAGCAGTTTATTGGGACCGAGCAATCAGCCCCAGCATTTT
CASSLLGPSNQPQHF
>few|TRBJ2-1|NA|TRBV3-1
TGTGCCAGCAGCTACTCGGCGGAACGCCCCCCGTTCTTC
CASSYSAERPPFF
>NA|TRBJ2-1|TRBD2|TRBV24-1
TGTGCCACCAGCAGAACTAGCGGGACAAGGAATGAGCAGTTCTTC
CATSRTSGTRNEQFF
>NA|TRBJ1-4|TRBD1|TRBV6-5
TGTGCCAGCAGTTCCATTGGGGGACAGGGGCTTAATGAAAAACTGTTTTTT
CASSSIGGQGLNEKLFF
>NA|TRBJ2-1|TRBD2|TRBV20-1
TGCAGTGCTCTAGCAAGGCTAGCGGGAGAAGGCAATGAGCAGTTCTTC
CSALARLAGEGNEQFF
>many|TRBJ1-1|NA|TRBV5-6
TGTGCCAGCAGTTCCATAGGGACTGAAGCTTTCTTT
CASSSIGTEAFF